The 2 T cell receptor beta chains below come from one sample, sequenced in a study of neurological immune-mediated disorders. TCRdb fed the 5' RACE reads into MiXCR, producing one record per CDR3 protein. The sample gives roughly 66,000 distinct CDR3 sequences, 4.5% to 5.5% of which show up once; over 2% is in the top ten. The sequencing sample was made of PBMCs. The receptors shown here come from a woman in her sixties or seventies with multiple sclerosis.

This clonotype was seen many times. The J gene is TRBJ1-2, the V gene TRBV5-5, with D maybe TRBD1 (5 bases). Germline CDR1 SGHKS, CDR2 YYEKEE (reference sequence). The V end lost 3 bases, the J end lost 7 bases, and 25 bases lay between the germline ends. This CDR3 contains 17 residues. Here the CDR3 DNA reads TGTGCCAGCAGCTCCGCCCCCCGGACAAGTCGGGGACCTGGCTACACCTTC. This codes for CASSSAPRTSRGPGYTF.

The sample holds many counts of this clonotype. V is TRBV5-1 and J is TRBJ2-7; D not certain. The CDR3 runs to 16 residues. Trimming left V 1 base short and J 6 bases short, with 20 bases between. Germline V lookup: CDR1 SGHRS, CDR2 YFSETQ. The DNA of the CDR3 is TGCGCCAGCAGCTTGTTGGCAGCTACAACTTATGGCGAGCAGTACTTC. Its translation: CASSLLAATTYGEQYF.